This TCR beta chain was recovered during a study of blood T cell repertoires in COVID-19. On the study more broadly: The United States, Italy and Spain supplied acute and convalescent COVID-19 samples. Sample material is recorded as cDNA or gDNA derived from T cells, B-cell-depleted T cells, or PBMCs.

Data came from immunoSEQ multiplex PCR; TCRdb stores just in-frame clones and leaves some out. The table lists 120,000 or so clones, under 85% of them singletons. The clonotype was recovered from a man aged 55 to 70 with acute or convalescent COVID-19. The sample comprised peripheral blood.

DNA for the CDR3: TGTGCCACCAGCAGACCCAGTTTCGGCTACACCTTC. Amino acid sequence: CATSRPSFGYTF. The chain couples TRBV15 to TRBJ1-2; D remains ambiguous. The CDR3 consists of 12 residues. V lost 2 bases and J lost 8, with 9 bases in between. Per the germline V gene, CDR1 is LNHNV and CDR2 is YYDKDF (reference sequence).